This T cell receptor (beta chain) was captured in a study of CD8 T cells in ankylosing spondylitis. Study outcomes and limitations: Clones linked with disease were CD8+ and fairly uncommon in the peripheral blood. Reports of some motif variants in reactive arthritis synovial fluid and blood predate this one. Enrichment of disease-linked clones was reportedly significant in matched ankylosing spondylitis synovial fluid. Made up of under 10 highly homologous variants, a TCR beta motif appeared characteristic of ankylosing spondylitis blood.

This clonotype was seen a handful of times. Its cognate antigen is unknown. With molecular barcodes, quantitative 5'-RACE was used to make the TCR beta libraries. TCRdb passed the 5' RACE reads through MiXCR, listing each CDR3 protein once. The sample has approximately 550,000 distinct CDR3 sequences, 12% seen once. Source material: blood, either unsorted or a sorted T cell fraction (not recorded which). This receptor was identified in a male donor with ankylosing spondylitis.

The CDR3 spells CASSFAGAPQHF. The CDR3 coding sequence is TGTGCCAGCAGCTTCGCCGGGGCGCCCCAGCATTTT. The V call is TRBV7-2, the J call TRBJ1-5; a possible D gene is TRBD1 (5 bases). The germline V gene encodes CDR1 SGHTA and CDR2 FQGNSA. V lost 3 bases, J lost 9 bases, and 9 bases lay in between. CDR3 length: 12 residues. Supplemented by reference TRBV7-2 and TRBJ1-5, the full variable domain reads GAGVSQSPSNKVTEKGKDVELRCDPISGHTALYWYRQSLGQGLEFLIYFQGNSAPDKSGLPSDRFSAERTGGSVSTLTIQRTQQEDSAVYLCASSFAGAPQHFGDGTRLSIL.